Listed here are 30 T cell receptor beta chains from one sample, sequenced in a study of T cell responses to AZD1222 COVID-19 vaccine. The table came from immunoSEQ multiplex PCR; TCRdb's copy has only in-frame clones and leaves some out. The data show 150,000 or so clones, with approximately 90% seen just once and 3.5% to 5.5% held by the top ten. This specimen was peripheral blood, taken 28 days after the second dose of the MenACWY control vaccine. Receptors were obtained from an adult who received the MenACWY meningococcal vaccine as a control.

The V call is TRBV18, the J call TRBJ2-6; no clear D gene. V was trimmed by 5 bases and J by 5 bases, leaving 19 bases between them. From germline, CDR1 is KGHSH and CDR2 LQKENI. The CDR3 is made up of 17 amino acids. The CDR3 here is CASSTREVQSRANVLTF. CDR3 nucleotide sequence: TGTGCCAGCTCAACGCGAGAGGTACAAAGTCGGGCCAACGTCCTGACTTTC.

The chain carries TRBV27 and TRBJ1-2; no clear D gene. Per the germline V gene, CDR1 is MNHEY and CDR2 is SMNVEV (reference sequence). V dropped 4 bases and J dropped 4 bases, with 7 bases sitting between them. The CDR3 is made up of 12 amino acids. The CDR3 is CASSSVPYGYTF. The CDR3 bases are TGTGCCAGCAGTTCAGTGCCCTATGGCTACACCTTC.

This sequence joins TRBV5-6 and TRBJ2-1, with D possibly being TRBD1 or TRBD2 (5 bases each). The V gene lost 4 bases and the J gene lost 1 base, with 15 bases spanning the gap. Per the germline V gene, CDR1 is SGHDT and CDR2 is YYEEEE. CDR3 length equals 16 residues. CDR3 bases: TGTGCCAGCAGCCCCTCCGAGGGGCCATCCTACAATGAGCAGTTCTTC. This encodes CASSPSEGPSYNEQFF.

The chain links TRBV5-4 to TRBJ1-2, with a weak D call TRBD1 (6 bases). The germline V gene has CDR1 SGHNT and CDR2 YYREEE (reference sequence). Trimming pared 4 bases from V and 3 bases from J, leaving 10 bases between. This CDR3 is 13 amino acids long. CDR3 sequence: CASSVDRYYGYTF. DNA of the CDR3: TGTGCCAGCAGCGTGGACAGATACTATGGCTACACCTTC.

This chain connects TRBV18 to TRBJ1-2; tentatively, D is TRBD1 (6 bases). V dropped 3 bases and J dropped 5 bases, with 19 bases sitting between them. CDR1 and CDR2 (germline): KGHSH, LQKENI. The CDR3 is 16 residues long. This chain's CDR3 is CASSPVGGTGAYGYTF. In DNA form, the CDR3 reads TGTGCCAGCTCACCGGTTGGGGGTACGGGGGCTTATGGCTACACCTTC.

V gene TRBV2 combines with J gene TRBJ1-5, with D perhaps matching TRBD1 (6 bases). V lost 7 bases and J lost 5, with 15 bases in between. CDR1 is SNHLY, CDR2 FYNNEI, per germline. This CDR3 region has 14 residues. The CDR3 DNA reads TGTGCCAGCATCGAGGGAGCAGGGGATCAGCCCCAGCATTTT. Amino acids: CASIEGAGDQPQHF.

The chain couples TRBV27 to TRBJ2-7, with TRBD1 identical over 9 bases. This CDR3 contains 15 residues. The junction had 8 bases not matched to a gene; V was cut back by 6 bases and J by 2 bases. In germline, CDR1 is MNHEY, CDR2 SMNVEV (reference sequence). Written as DNA, the CDR3 is TGTGCCAGCAGCCAACGGGACAGGGCCACCTACGAGCAGTACTTC. Its protein product is CASSQRDRATYEQYF.

The chain links TRBV24-1 to TRBJ1-5, with D maybe TRBD1 (6 bases). This CDR3 is built from 13 residues. V lost 7 bases and J 7 bases, leaving 13 bases between the germline ends. Looked up from germline, CDR1 is KGHDR and CDR2 is SFDVKD. CDR3 residues: CATSDTGSQPQHF. The CDR3 DNA reads TGTGCCACCAGCGACACAGGGTCCCAGCCCCAGCATTTT.

V usage is TRBV27 and J usage is TRBJ2-7; D remains ambiguous. This CDR3 region has 13 residues. V was cut by 3 bases and J by 2 bases, with 8 bases left in between. Germline CDR1 is MNHEY and CDR2 is SMNVEV (reference sequence). Here the CDR3 reads CASSFGSAYEQYF. CDR3 DNA: TGTGCCAGCAGTTTCGGTAGTGCCTACGAGCAGTACTTC.

The chain has TRBV19 and TRBJ1-2; D ambiguous. The CDR3 contains 15 residues. Deletions cut 5 bases from V and 4 bases from J, with 17 bases between. CDR1 and CDR2 (germline): LNHDA, SQIVND (reference sequence). DNA for the CDR3: TGTGCCAGTAGTGCCTGGGATCCACGGGTCTATGGCTACACCTTC. Protein sequence: CASSAWDPRVYGYTF.

CDR3 sequence reads: CATMEGDSPLHF. In DNA form, the CDR3 reads TGTGCCACTATGGAAGGGGATTCACCCCTCCACTTT. J is TRBJ1-6 and V is TRBV11-2, with D perhaps TRBD1 (5 bases). Looked up from germline, CDR1 is SGHAT and CDR2 is FQNNGV. The germline V and J ends were trimmed by 10 bases and 8 bases, with 12 bases remaining between them. The CDR3 contains 12 residues.

The chain employs TRBV6-5 and TRBJ1-1, with a possible D match to TRBD1 (6 bases). Germline CDR1 MNHEY, CDR2 SVGAGI. This CDR3 spans 15 amino acids. V lost 8 bases and J lost 0, with 16 bases in between. CDR3: CASQERGGVNTEAFF. In DNA form, the CDR3 reads TGTGCCAGCCAAGAAAGGGGGGGGGTGAACACTGAAGCTTTCTTT.

The chain has TRBV28 and TRBJ1-2, with 7 bases lining up with TRBD1. Germline V lookup: CDR1 MDHEN, CDR2 SYDVKM. The CDR3 extends over 19 amino acids. The J segment lost 3 bases and the V segment lost 1 base, leaving 17 bases of the junction unmatched. The CDR3 region is CASSLSSGTVGRLYYGYTF. DNA of the CDR3: TGTGCCAGCAGTTTATCCTCGGGGACAGTTGGAAGACTTTACTATGGCTACACCTTC.

The chain has TRBV30 and TRBJ2-5; D remains unclear. V lost 2 bases, J lost 7 bases, and 17 bases lay in between. Germline V gene lookup returns CDR1 GTSNPN and CDR2 SVGIG (reference sequence). This CDR3 has 14 amino acids. CDR3 DNA: TGTGCCTGGAGTTTTGGGTCCCAACGAGGGACCCAGTACTTC. This translates into CAWSFGSQRGTQYF.

The chain has TRBV5-6 and TRBJ1-2; unclear D gene. Germline V CDR1 and CDR2: SGHDT, YYEEEE. The CDR3 length is 15 residues. Deletions cut 0 bases from V and 4 bases from J, with 13 bases between. CDR3 in amino acids: CASSLATFPGYGYTF. In nucleotides, the CDR3 is TGTGCCAGCAGCTTGGCTACCTTTCCGGGCTATGGCTACACCTTC.

The CDR3 reads CASSPDRNYGYTF. Written as DNA, the CDR3 is TGTGCCAGCAGCCCGGACAGGAACTATGGCTACACCTTC. The V gene is TRBV11-3, the J gene TRBJ1-2, with TRBD1 identical over 7 bases. V shed 5 bases, J shed 2 bases, and the junction held 2 bases outside the gene matches. This CDR3 is 13 amino acids long. Looked up from germline, CDR1 is SGHNT and CDR2 is YENEEA.

This chain connects TRBV28 to TRBJ1-1; D is perhaps TRBD1 (6 bases). Per the germline V gene, CDR1 is MDHEN and CDR2 is SYDVKM. This CDR3 has 15 residues. V was shortened by 5 bases and J by 6 bases, with 19 bases between the two germline ends. The CDR3 nucleotides read TGTGCCAGCAGTCTCCCGGGGGCCCGAGGATCTGAAGCTTTCTTT. Translation gives CASSLPGARGSEAFF.

This clone was seen more than once but under ten times. The genes are TRBV19 and TRBJ1-5; D gene unclear. Germline values: CDR1 LNHDA, CDR2 SQIVND (reference sequence). The CDR3 spans 13 residues. Trimming cost V 3 bases and J 5 bases, with 8 bases left between them. The CDR3 loop is CASSMSRDQPQHF. For the CDR3, the DNA is TGTGCCAGTAGTATGTCACGAGATCAGCCCCAGCATTTT.

J is TRBJ2-5 and V is TRBV15, with D perhaps matching TRBD2 (5 bases). Germline CDR1 reads LNHNV; CDR2 reads YYDKDF (reference sequence). The CDR3 length is 15 residues. The V end lost 0 bases, the J end lost 2 bases, and 10 bases lay between the germline ends. The CDR3 is CATSRDTGKQETQYF. The CDR3, as DNA: TGTGCCACCAGCAGAGATACGGGGAAGCAAGAGACCCAGTACTTC.

CDR3 residues: CATSPLGLASNEQFF. The CDR3 bases are TGTGCCACCAGCCCCCTGGGACTAGCGTCGAATGAGCAGTTCTTC. The rearrangement links TRBV24-1 to TRBJ2-1; TRBD2 aligns across 10 bases. This CDR3 comprises 15 residues. V gave up 7 bases and J gave up 7 bases; unmatched junction bases: 9. In germline, CDR1 is KGHDR, CDR2 SFDVKD.

The J gene is TRBJ2-1, the V gene TRBV18, with 10 bases lining up with TRBD1. The CDR3 extends over 15 amino acids. Germline lookup yields CDR1 KGHSH and CDR2 LQKENI. Unmatched junction bases numbered 2, after V lost 0 bases and J lost 6 bases. CDR3 coding DNA: TGTGCCAGCTCACCACCGGGACAGGGGAGCAATGAGCAGTTCTTC. It translates to CASSPPGQGSNEQFF.

The chain has TRBV27 and TRBJ1-6; 8 nucleotides align to TRBD1. Germline assignment: CDR1 MNHEY and CDR2 SMNVEV (reference sequence). This CDR3 spans 15 amino acids. Germline trimming cut 7 bases from V and 3 bases from J; bases unmatched to any gene: 5. The CDR3 DNA sequence: TGTGCCAGCAACATTGGACAGGGCTATAATTCACCCCTCCACTTT. Protein product: CASNIGQGYNSPLHF.

V gene TRBV3-1 (or the pseudogene TRBV3-2) combines with J gene TRBJ1-1, with 7 bases lining up with TRBD1. V gave up 4 bases and J gave up 0 bases; unmatched junction bases: 5. CDR1 is LGHDT, CDR2 YNNKEL, per germline (reference sequence). The CDR3 runs to 15 residues. For the CDR3, the DNA is TGTGCCAGCAGCCTTATGGGACAGATGAACACTGAAGCTTTCTTT. It yields the protein CASSLMGQMNTEAFF.

This clone was recorded only once. The chain recombines TRBV24-1 with TRBJ2-2; 7 bases are a match to TRBD2. Per germline, CDR1 KGHDR and CDR2 SFDVKD. The ends lost 3 bases at V and 6 bases at J; junction bases unmatched: 9. CDR3 size: 16 residues. The CDR3 loop reads CATSDPRPRGAGELFF. CDR3 sequence (DNA): TGTGCCACCAGTGATCCTAGGCCCCGGGGGGCCGGGGAGCTGTTTTTT.

The chain uses TRBV5-1 and TRBJ2-3; a possible D gene is TRBD2 (6 bases). Between the trimmed V and J ends, which lost 2 bases and 2 bases, there was a span of 12 bases. The CDR3 contains 15 residues. Germline-derived CDR1 and CDR2 are SGHRS and YFSETQ. CDR3 protein: CASSFGGADTDTQYF. CDR3 bases: TGCGCCAGCAGCTTTGGAGGGGCCGACACAGATACGCAGTATTTT. The full variable domain, with the rest looked up from reference TRBV5-1 and TRBJ2-3, is KAGVTQTPRYLIKTRGQQVTLSCSPISGHRSVSWYQQTPGQGLQFLFEYFSETQRNKGNFPGRFSGRQFSNSRSEMNVSTLELGDSALYLCASSFGGADTDTQYFGPGTRLTVL.

V is TRBV5-4 and J is TRBJ1-1, with D unresolved. Germline V gene data show CDR1 as SGHNT and CDR2 as YYREEE (reference sequence). The CDR3 is made up of 15 amino acids. V lost 0 bases and J lost 1, with 10 bases in between. The CDR3 DNA sequence: TGTGCCAGCAGCTTGGCTCCGGCGGGGAACACTGAAGCTTTCTTT. Translation: CASSLAPAGNTEAFF.

The V and J genes are TRBV10-3 and TRBJ1-1; the D gene is possibly TRBD1 (5 bases). V lost 11 bases to trimming and J lost 3 bases, with 25 bases between them. The CDR3 consists of 16 residues. From germline, CDR1 is ENHRY and CDR2 SYGVKD. Written as DNA, the CDR3 is TGTGCCGCGAGACCCTCAGGGTTTCGTTTGGACACTGAAGCTTTCTTT. As protein: CAARPSGFRLDTEAFF.

This clone was found a few times. V is TRBV5-1 and J is TRBJ1-6; D possibly corresponds to TRBD1 (5 bases). V was pared by 4 bases and J by 8 bases, with 16 bases between. The CDR3 totals 15 residues. CDR1 SGHRS and CDR2 YFSETQ come from the germline V gene. The CDR3 protein is CASSLQWLGDSPLHF. The CDR3 DNA reads TGCGCCAGCAGCCTGCAGTGGTTAGGGGATTCACCCCTCCACTTT.

The chain is built from TRBV6-2 or TRBV6-3 and TRBJ2-3; TRBD2 aligns across 11 bases. The V gene end was trimmed by 4 bases and the J gene end by 3 bases; junction bases not matched to a gene: 6. This CDR3 region has 16 residues. Germline-derived CDR1 and CDR2 are MNHEY and SVGEGT. The CDR3 here is CASSLGLAGGTDTQYF. CDR3 DNA: TGTGCCAGCAGTTTGGGCCTAGCGGGAGGAACAGATACGCAGTATTTT.

This chain connects TRBV7-9 to TRBJ1-2; 10 bases agree with TRBD1. The V and J ends lost 6 bases and 6 bases, in that order; junction bases with no gene match: 10. The germline V gene encodes CDR1 SEHNR and CDR2 FQNEAQ (reference sequence). The CDR3 is made up of 15 amino acids. The CDR3 sequence: CASSRDRGRGDGYTF. Written as DNA, the CDR3 is TGTGCCAGCAGTCGAGACAGGGGGCGAGGGGATGGCTACACCTTC.